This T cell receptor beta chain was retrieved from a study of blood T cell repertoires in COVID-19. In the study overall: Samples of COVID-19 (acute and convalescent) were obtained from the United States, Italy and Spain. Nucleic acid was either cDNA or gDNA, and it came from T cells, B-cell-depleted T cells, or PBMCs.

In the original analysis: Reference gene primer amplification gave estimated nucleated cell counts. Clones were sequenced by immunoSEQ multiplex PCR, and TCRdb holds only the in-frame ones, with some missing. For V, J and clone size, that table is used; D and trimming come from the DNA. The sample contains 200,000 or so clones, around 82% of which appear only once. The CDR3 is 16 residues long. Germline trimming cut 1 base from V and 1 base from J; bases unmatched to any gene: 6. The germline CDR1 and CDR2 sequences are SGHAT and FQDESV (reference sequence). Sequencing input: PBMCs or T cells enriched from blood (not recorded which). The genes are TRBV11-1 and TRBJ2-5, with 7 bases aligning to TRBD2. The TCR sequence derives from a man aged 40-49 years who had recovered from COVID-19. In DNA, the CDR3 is TGTGCCAGCAGCTTAGATGCGGGGGATCGCCAAGAGACCCAGTACTTC. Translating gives CASSLDAGDRQETQYF.